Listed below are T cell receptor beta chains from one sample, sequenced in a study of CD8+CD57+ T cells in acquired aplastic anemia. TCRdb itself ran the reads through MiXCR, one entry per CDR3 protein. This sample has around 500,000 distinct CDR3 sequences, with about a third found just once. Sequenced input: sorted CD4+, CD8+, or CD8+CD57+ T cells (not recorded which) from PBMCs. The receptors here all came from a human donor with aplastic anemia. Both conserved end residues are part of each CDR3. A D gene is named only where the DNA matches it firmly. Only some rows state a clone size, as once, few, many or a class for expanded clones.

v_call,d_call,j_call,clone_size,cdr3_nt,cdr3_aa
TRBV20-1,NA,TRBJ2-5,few,TGCAGTTCAGTGTACCAAGAGACCCAGTATTTC,CSSVYQETQYF
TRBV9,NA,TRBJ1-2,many,TGTGCCAGCAGCGCCCCCGGGCGCCCTAACTATGGCTACACCTTC,CASSAPGRPNYGYTF
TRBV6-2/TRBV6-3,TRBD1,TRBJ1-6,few,TGTGCCAGCAGTTACGGCGTGGGGACAGGGGACGATAATTCACCCCTCCACTTT,CASSYGVGTGDDNSPLHF
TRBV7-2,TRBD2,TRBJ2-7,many,TGTGCCAGCAGCTCTAGCGGGAGGTTCCCCTACGAGCAGTACTTC,CASSSSGRFPYEQYF
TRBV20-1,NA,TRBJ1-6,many,TGCAGTGCTAGAGTTCCGGGTTTGAGTTCACCCCTCCACTTT,CSARVPGLSSPLHF
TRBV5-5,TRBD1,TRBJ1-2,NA,TGTGCCAGCAGCTCTCAGGACAGGGGTTATGACTACACCTTC,CASSSQDRGYDYTF
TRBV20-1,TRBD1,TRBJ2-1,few,TGCAGTGCTCCGACAGGGACCTACAATGAGCAGTTCTTC,CSAPTGTYNEQFF
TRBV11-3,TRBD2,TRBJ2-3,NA,TGTGCCAGCAGCTTATTCAGCGGGAGAGGGACGCAGTATTTT,CASSLFSGRGTQYF
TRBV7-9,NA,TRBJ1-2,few,TGTGCCAGCAGTCAAACAGGGACTGATGGCTACACCTTC,CASSQTGTDGYTF
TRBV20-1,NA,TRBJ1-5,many,TGCAGTGCTAGAGATGACGGGAACGGCAATCAGCCCCAGCATTTT,CSARDDGNGNQPQHF
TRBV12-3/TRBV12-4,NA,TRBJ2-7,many,TGTGCCAGCAGCCAACAGTACGAGCAGTACTTC,CASSQQYEQYF
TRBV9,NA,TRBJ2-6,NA,TGTGCCAGCAGCGTAGAAGATAGCCTTTCTGGGGCCAACGTCCTGACTTTC,CASSVEDSLSGANVLTF
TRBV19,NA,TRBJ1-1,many,TGTGCCAGTAGTATCAGGGGACGATTCACTGAAGCTTTCTTT,CASSIRGRFTEAFF
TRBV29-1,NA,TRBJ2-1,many,TGCAGCGGCCAGTCTCGAGAGCAGTTCTTC,CSGQSREQFF
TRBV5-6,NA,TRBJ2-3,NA,TGTGCCAGCAGCTTATTGCGGCGCACAGATACGCAGTATTTT,CASSLLRRTDTQYF
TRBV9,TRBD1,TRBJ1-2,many,TGTGCCAGCAGCGTAGAACCCGGACAGGTTAACTATGGCTACACCTTC,CASSVEPGQVNYGYTF
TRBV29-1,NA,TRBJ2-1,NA,TGCAGCGTTGACAGGGCCTACAGTGGGCAGTTCTTC,CSVDRAYSGQFF
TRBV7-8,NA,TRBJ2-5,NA,TGTGCCAGCAGCTCAGGGTTGCGGACGGCCCAGTACTTC,CASSSGLRTAQYF